What follows is one T cell receptor beta chain and its context. Its antigen remains unidentified. Treatment given: about 20 received Ad26.COV2.S at low or high dose, single or two shots; 5 received placebo; per-sample allocation not given. Sample collection was performed on day 63 after the first vaccine or placebo injection. TCRdb's table, derived via immunoSEQ multiplex PCR, lists solely in-frame clones and lacks some. The repertoire holds more than 300,000 clones, approximately 86% seen once, with 1.5% to 2% in the top ten. The data were taken from a study of Ad26.COV2.S vaccination and SARS-CoV-2 variants. About the research overall: Donor was in the COV1001 Ad26.COV2.S trial arm. Regarding the study as a whole: There was reportedly substantial breadth in spike-specific CD8+ and CD4+ T cell responses after vaccination. Non-spike TCR breadth showed similarity between vaccine and placebo recipients. From the TCR breadth and depth analyses, total T cell responses may have been underestimated.

The CDR3 has 14 residues. Looked up from germline, CDR1 is MNHEY and CDR2 is SVGAGI. Trimming removed 6 bases from V and 3 bases from J, with 12 bases in between. The receptor comes from a person aged 18 to 59 who received the Ad26.COV2.S COVID-19 vaccine or a placebo. J is TRBJ1-5 and V is TRBV6-5; D possibly corresponds to TRBD1 (6 bases). Here the sequenced sample was peripheral blood, taken in a trial of Ad26.COV2.S vaccine versus placebo. The CDR3 reads CASSRQVPNQPQHF. The CDR3 coding sequence is TGTGCCAGCAGCCGACAGGTTCCCAATCAGCCCCAGCATTTT.